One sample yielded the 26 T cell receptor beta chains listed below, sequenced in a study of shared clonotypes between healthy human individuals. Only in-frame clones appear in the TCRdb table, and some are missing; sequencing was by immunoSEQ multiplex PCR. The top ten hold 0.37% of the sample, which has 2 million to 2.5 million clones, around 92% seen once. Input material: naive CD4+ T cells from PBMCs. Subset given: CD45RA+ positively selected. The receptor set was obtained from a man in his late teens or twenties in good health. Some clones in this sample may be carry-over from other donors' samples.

CDR3 in amino acids: CASSLGTSVSYNEQFF. As DNA, the CDR3 is TGTGCCAGCAGCTTGGGGACTAGCGTTTCCTACAATGAGCAGTTCTTC. The V and J genes are TRBV5-4 and TRBJ2-1; 9 bases agree with TRBD2. Germline CDR1 and CDR2: SGHNT and YYREEE (reference sequence). Unmatched junction bases numbered 2, after V lost 0 bases and J lost 1 base. CDR3 length: 16 residues.

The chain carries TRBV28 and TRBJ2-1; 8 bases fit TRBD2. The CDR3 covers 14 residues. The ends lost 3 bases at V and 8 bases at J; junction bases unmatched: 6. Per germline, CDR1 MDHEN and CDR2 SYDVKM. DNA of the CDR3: TGTGCCAGCAGTTTCTCCGGGACTAGGCATGAGCAGTTCTTC. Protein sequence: CASSFSGTRHEQFF.

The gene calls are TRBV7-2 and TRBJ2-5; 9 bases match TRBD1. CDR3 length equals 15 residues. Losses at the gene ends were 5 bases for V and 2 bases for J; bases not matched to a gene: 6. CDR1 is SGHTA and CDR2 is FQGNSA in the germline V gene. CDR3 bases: TGTGCCAGCAGCACACGACAGGGGGGGCAAGAGACCCAGTACTTC. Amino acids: CASSTRQGGQETQYF.

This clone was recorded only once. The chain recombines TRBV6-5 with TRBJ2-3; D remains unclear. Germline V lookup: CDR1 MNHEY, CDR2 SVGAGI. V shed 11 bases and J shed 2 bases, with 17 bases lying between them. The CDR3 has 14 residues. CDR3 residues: CAVKPYRSTDTQYF. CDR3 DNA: TGTGCCGTCAAACCCTACCGCTCCACAGATACGCAGTATTTT.

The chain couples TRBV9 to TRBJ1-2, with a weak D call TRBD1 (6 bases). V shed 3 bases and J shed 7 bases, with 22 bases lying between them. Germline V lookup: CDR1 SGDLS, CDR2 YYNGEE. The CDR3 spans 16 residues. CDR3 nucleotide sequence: TGTGCCAGCAGCGACGGGGGCGCGGGGGCGCTTTTTGGCTACACCTTC. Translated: CASSDGGAGALFGYTF.

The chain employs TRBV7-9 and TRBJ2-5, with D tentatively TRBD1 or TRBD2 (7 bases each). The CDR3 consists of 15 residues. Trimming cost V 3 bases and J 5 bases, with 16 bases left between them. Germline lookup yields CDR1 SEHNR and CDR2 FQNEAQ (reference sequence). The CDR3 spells CASSLINRGGETQYF. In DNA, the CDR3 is TGTGCCAGCAGCTTGATAAACAGGGGAGGGGAGACCCAGTACTTC.

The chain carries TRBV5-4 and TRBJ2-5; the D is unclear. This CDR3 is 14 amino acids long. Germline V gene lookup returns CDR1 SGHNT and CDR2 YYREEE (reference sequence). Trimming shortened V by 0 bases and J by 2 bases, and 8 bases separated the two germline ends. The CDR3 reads CASSLGVMQETQYF. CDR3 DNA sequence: TGTGCCAGCAGCTTGGGCGTGATGCAAGAGACCCAGTACTTC. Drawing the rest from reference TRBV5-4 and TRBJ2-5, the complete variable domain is ETGVTQSPTHLIKTRGQQVTLRCSSQSGHNTVSWYQQALGQGPQFIFQYYREEENGRGNFPPRFSGLQFPNYSSELNVNALELDDSALYLCASSLGVMQETQYFGPGTRLLVL.

The CDR3 loop reads CASSSSGTGIAGELFF. Written as DNA, the CDR3 is TGTGCCAGTAGTAGCTCCGGGACAGGGATCGCCGGGGAGCTGTTTTTT. The chain joins TRBV19 to TRBJ2-2, with 9 bases lining up with TRBD1. The junction had 9 bases not matched to a gene; V was cut back by 4 bases and J by 6 bases. This CDR3 region has 16 residues. Germline V gene sequence: CDR1 LNHDA, CDR2 SQIVND (reference sequence).

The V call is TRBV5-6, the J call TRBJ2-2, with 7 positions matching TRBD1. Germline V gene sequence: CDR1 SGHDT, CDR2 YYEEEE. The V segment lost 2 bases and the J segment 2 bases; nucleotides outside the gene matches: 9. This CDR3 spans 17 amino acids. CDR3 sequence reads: CASSFYMGQYNTGELFF. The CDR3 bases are TGTGCCAGCAGCTTTTATATGGGACAGTATAACACCGGGGAGCTGTTTTTT. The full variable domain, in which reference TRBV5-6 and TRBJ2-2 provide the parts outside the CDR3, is DAGVTQSPTHLIKTRGQQVTLRCSPKSGHDTVSWYQQALGQGPQFIFQYYEEEERQRGNFPDRFSGHQFPNYSSELNVNALLLGDSALYLCASSFYMGQYNTGELFFGEGSRLTVL.

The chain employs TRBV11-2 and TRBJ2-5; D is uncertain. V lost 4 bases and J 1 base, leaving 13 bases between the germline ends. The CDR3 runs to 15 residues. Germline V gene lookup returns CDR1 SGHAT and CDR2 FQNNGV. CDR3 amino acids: CASSSRVGPQETQYF. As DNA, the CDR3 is TGTGCCAGCAGCTCCCGAGTAGGGCCCCAAGAGACCCAGTACTTC.

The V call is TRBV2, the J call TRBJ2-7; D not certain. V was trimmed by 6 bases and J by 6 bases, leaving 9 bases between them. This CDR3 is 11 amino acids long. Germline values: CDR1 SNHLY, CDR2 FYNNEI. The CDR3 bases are TGTGCCAGCAGCGCGAAGGTCGAGCAGTACTTC. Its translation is CASSAKVEQYF.

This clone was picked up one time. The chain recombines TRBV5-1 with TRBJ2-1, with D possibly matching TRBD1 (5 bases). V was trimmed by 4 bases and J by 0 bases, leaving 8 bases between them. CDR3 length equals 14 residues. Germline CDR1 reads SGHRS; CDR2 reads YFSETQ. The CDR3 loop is CASSPDTSYNEQFF. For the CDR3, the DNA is TGCGCCAGCAGCCCGGACACCTCCTACAATGAGCAGTTCTTC.

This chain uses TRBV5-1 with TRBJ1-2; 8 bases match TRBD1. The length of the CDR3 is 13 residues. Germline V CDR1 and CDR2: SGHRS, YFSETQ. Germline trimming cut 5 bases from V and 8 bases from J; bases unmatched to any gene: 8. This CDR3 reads CASRTTGVMGYTF. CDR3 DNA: TGCGCCAGCAGAACGACAGGGGTGATGGGCTACACCTTC.

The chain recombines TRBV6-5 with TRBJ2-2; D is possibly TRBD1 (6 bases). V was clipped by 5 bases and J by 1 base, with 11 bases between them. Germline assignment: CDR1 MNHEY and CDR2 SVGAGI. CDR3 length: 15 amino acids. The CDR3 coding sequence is TGTGCCAGCAGTCGTTGGACAGTGAACACCGGGGAGCTGTTTTTT. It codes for CASSRWTVNTGELFF.

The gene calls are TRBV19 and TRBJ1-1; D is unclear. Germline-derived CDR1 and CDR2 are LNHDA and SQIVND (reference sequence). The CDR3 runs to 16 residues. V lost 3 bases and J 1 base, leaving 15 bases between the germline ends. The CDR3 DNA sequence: TGTGCCAGTAGTATCCTTAGGAAGGCGGGGAACACTGAAGCTTTCTTT. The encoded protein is CASSILRKAGNTEAFF. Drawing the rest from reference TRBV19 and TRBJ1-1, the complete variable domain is DGGITQSPKYLFRKEGQNVTLSCEQNLNHDAMYWYRQDPGQGLRLIYYSQIVNDFQKGDIAEGYSVSREKKESFPLTVTSAQKNPTAFYLCASSILRKAGNTEAFFGQGTRLTVV.

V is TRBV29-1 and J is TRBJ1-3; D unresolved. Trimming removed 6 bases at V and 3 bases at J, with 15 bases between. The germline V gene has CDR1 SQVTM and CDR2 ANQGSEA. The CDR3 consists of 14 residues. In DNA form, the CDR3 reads TGCAGCGTCCGAGGATGGGTGGATGGAAACACCATATATTTT. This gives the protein CSVRGWVDGNTIYF. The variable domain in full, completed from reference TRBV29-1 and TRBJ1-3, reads SAVISQKPSRDICQRGTSLTIQCQVDSQVTMMFWYRQQPGQSLTLIATANQGSEATYESGFVIDKFPISRPNLTFSTLTVSNMSPEDSSIYLCSVRGWVDGNTIYFGEGSWLTVV.

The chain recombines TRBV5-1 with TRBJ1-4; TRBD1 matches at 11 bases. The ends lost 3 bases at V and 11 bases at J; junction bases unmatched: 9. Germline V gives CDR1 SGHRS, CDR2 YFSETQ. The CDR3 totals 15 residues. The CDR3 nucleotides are TGCGCCAGCAGCTGGGCCGGGACAGGGGGTGAGAAACTGTTTTTT. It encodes CASSWAGTGGEKLFF.

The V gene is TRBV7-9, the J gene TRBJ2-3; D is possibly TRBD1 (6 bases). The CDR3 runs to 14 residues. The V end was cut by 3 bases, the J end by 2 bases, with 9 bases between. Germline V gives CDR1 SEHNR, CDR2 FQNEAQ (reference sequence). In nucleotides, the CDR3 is TGTGCCAGCAGCTTCCAGGGGAACACAGATACGCAGTATTTT. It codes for CASSFQGNTDTQYF. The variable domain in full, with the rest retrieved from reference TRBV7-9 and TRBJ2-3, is DTGVSQNPRHKITKRGQNVTFRCDPISEHNRLYWYRQTLGQGPEFLTYFQNEAQLEKSRLLSDRFSAERPKGSFSTLEIQRTEQGDSAMYLCASSFQGNTDTQYFGPGTRLTVL.

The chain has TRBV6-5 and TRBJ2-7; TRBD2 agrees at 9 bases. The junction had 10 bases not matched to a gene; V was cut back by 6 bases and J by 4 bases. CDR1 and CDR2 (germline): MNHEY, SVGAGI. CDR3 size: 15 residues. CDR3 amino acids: CASSLRSGSLYEQYF. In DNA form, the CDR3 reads TGTGCCAGCAGCCTTCGTAGCGGGAGTCTATACGAGCAGTACTTC.

The CDR3 region is CSVEEGNRDEQYF. The DNA for the CDR3 is TGCAGCGTTGAAGAGGGAAACAGGGACGAGCAGTACTTC. The chain carries TRBV29-1 and TRBJ2-7; perhaps TRBD1 as D (6 bases). This CDR3 has 13 residues. V lost 0 bases to trimming and J lost 5 bases, with 11 bases between them. CDR1 and CDR2 from the germline V gene are SQVTM and ANQGSEA.

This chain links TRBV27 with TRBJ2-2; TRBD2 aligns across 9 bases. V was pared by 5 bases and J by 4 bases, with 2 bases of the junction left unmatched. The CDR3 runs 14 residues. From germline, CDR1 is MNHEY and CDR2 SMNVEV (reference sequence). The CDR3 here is CASSKGLATGELFF. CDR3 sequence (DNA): TGTGCCAGCAGTAAGGGACTAGCCACCGGGGAGCTGTTTTTT.

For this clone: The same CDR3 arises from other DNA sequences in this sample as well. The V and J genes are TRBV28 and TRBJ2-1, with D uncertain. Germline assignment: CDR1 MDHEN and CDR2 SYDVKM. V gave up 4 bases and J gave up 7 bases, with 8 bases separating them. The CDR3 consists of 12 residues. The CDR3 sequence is CASSSVVNEQFF. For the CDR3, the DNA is TGTGCCAGCAGTTCCGTCGTGAATGAGCAGTTCTTC.

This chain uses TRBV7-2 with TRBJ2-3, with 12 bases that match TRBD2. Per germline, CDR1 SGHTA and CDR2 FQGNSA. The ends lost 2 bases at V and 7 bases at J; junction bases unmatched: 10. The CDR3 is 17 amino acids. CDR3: CASSLKTLAGGINTQYF. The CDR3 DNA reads TGTGCCAGCAGCTTAAAGACCCTAGCGGGAGGGATAAATACGCAGTATTTT.

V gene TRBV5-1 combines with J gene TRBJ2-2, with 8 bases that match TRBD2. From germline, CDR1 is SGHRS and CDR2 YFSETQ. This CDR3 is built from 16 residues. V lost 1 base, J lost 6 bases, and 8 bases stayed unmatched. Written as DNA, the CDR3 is TGCGCCAGCAGCTTGACTAGCGGCGGAACGGCCGGGGAGCTGTTTTTT. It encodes CASSLTSGGTAGELFF.

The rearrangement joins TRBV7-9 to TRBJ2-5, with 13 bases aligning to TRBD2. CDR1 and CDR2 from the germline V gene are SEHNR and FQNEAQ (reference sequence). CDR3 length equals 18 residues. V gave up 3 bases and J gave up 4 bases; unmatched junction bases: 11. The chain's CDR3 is CASSFSGTSGKRVETQYF. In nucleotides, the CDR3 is TGTGCCAGCAGCTTTTCCGGGACTAGCGGGAAGCGGGTAGAGACCCAGTACTTC.

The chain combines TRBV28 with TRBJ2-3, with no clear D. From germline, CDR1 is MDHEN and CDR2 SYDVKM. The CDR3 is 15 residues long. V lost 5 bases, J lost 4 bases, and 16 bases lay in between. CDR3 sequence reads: CASSGSLILSDTQYF. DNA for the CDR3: TGTGCCAGCAGTGGATCCCTAATCCTTTCAGATACGCAGTATTTT.